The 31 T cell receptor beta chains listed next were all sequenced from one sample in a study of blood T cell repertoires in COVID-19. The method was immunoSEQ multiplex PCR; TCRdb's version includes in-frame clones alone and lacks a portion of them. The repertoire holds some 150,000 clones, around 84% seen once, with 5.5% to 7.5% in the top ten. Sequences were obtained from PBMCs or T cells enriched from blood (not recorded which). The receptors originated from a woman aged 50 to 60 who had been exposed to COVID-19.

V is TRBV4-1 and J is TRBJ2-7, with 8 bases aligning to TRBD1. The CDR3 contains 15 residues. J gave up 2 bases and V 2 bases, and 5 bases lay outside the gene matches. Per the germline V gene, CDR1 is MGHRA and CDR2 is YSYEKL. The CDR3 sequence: CASSQLDREPYEQYF. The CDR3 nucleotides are TGCGCCAGCAGCCAACTGGACAGGGAGCCCTACGAGCAGTACTTC.

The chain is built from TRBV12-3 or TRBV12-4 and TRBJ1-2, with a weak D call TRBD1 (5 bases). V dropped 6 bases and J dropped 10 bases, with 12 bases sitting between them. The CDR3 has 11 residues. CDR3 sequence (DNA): TGTGCCAGCAGCCTGACGGGGGTCTACACCTTC. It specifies CASSLTGVYTF.

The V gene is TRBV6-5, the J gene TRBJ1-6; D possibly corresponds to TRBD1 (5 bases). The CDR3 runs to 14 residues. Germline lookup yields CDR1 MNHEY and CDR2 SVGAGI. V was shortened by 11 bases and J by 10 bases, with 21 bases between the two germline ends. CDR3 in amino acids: CASSRWGRGSPLHF. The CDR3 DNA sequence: TGTGCCTCTTCCCGGTGGGGAAGGGGATCACCCCTCCACTTT.

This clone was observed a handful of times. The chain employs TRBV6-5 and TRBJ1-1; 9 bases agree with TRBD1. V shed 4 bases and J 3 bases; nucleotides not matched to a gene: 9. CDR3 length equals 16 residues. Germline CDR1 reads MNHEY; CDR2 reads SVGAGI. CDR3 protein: CASSWGQGYADTEAFF. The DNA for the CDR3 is TGTGCCAGCAGTTGGGGACAGGGTTACGCCGACACTGAAGCTTTCTTT.

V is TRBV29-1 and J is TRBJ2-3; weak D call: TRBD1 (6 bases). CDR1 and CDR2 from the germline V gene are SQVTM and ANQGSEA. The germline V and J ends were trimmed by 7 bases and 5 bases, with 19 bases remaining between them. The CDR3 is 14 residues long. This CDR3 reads CSGEGSSRGDTQYF. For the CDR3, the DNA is TGCAGCGGCGAGGGATCTTCCAGGGGAGATACGCAGTATTTT.

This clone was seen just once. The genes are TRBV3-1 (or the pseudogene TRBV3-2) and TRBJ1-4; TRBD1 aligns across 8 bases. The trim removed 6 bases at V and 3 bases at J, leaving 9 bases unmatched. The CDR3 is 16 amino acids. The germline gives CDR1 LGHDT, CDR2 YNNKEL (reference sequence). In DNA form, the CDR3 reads TGTGCCAGCAGTCGAACTTGGACAGGGTCTAATGAAAAACTGTTTTTT. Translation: CASSRTWTGSNEKLFF.

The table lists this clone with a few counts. This CDR3 is CASSASGVNTGELFF. The CDR3 DNA follows: TGTGCCAGCAGCGCAAGCGGGGTGAACACCGGGGAGCTGTTTTTT. The chain links TRBV9 to TRBJ2-2; 7 nucleotides agree with TRBD2. Looked up from germline, CDR1 is SGDLS and CDR2 is YYNGEE. The V segment lost 3 bases and the J segment 1 base; nucleotides outside the gene matches: 3. The length of the CDR3 is 15 residues.

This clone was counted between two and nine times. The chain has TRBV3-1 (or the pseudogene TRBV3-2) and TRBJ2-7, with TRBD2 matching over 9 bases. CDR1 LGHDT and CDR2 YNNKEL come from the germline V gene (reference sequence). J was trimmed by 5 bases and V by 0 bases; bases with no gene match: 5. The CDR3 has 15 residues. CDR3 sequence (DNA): TGTGCCAGCAGCCAAGATAGGCTAGCGGGAAACGAGCAGTACTTC. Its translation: CASSQDRLAGNEQYF.

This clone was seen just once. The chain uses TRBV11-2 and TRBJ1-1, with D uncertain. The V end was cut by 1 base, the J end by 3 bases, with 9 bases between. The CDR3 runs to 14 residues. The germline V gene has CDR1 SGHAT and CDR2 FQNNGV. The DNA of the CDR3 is TGTGCCAGCAGCTTAGGAGGGCCCGACACTGAAGCTTTCTTT. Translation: CASSLGGPDTEAFF.

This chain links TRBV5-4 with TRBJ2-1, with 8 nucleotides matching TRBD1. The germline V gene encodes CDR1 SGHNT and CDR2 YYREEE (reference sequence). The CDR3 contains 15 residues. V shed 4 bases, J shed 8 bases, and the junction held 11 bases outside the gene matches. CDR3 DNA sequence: TGTGCCAGCAGCCCTCCCCAGGGGGCAGGCGATGAGCAGTTCTTC. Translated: CASSPPQGAGDEQFF.

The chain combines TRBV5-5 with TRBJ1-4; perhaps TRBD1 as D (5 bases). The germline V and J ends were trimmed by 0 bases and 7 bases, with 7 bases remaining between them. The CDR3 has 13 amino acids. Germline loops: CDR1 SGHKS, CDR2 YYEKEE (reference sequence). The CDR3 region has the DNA TGTGCCAGCAGCTTGGCGACAGTTGAAAAACTGTTTTTT. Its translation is CASSLATVEKLFF. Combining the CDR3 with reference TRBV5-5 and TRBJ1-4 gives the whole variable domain DAGVTQSPTHLIKTRGQQVTLRCSPISGHKSVSWYQQVLGQGPQFIFQYYEKEERGRGNFPDRFSARQFPNYSSELNVNALLLGDSALYLCASSLATVEKLFFGSGTQLSVL.

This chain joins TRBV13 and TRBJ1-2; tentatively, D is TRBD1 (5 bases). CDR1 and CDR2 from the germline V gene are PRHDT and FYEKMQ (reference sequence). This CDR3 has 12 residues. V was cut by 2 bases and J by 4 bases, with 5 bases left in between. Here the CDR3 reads CASSLQGYGYTF. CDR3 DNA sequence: TGTGCCAGCAGCTTACAGGGCTATGGCTACACCTTC.

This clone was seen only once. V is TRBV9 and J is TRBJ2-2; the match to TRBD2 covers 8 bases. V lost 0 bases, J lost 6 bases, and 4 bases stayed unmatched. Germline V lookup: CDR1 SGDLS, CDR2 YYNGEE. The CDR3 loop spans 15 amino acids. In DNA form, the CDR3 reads TGTGCCAGCAGCGTAGAGTCGGGAGGGGCCGGGGAGCTGTTTTTT. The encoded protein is CASSVESGGAGELFF.

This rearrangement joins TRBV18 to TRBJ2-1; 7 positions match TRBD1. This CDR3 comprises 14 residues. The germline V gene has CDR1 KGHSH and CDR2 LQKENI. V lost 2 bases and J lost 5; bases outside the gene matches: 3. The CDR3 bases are TGTGCCAGCTCACCATATACAGGGGACAATGAGCAGTTCTTC. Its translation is CASSPYTGDNEQFF.

The CDR3 spells CASSYYRGKYNEQFF. CDR3 in DNA: TGTGCCAGCTCCTACTACCGGGGGAAGTACAATGAGCAGTTCTTC. V gene TRBV18 combines with J gene TRBJ2-1; weak D call: TRBD2 (6 bases). CDR3 length: 15 amino acids. The germline V gene has CDR1 KGHSH and CDR2 LQKENI. Trimming shortened V by 6 bases and J by 4 bases, and 16 bases separated the two germline ends.

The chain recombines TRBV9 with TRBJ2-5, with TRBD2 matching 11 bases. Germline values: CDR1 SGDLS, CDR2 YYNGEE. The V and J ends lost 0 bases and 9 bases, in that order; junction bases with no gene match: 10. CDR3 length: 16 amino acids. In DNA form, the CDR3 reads TGTGCCAGCAGCGTAGCCGGGACTAGCGGTATTATGGCCCAGTACTTC. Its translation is CASSVAGTSGIMAQYF.

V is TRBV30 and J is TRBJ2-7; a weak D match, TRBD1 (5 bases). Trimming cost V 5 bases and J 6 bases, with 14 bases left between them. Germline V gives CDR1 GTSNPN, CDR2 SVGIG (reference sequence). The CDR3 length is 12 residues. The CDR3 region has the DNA TGTGCCTGGGGCATTCAGGGTTTCGAGCAGTACTTC. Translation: CAWGIQGFEQYF.

CDR3 in DNA: TGCGCCAGCAGCCCCGGCGCTGCGGGAGATGAGCAGTTCTTC. It encodes CASSPGAAGDEQFF. V gene TRBV5-1 combines with J gene TRBJ2-1; 7 nucleotides align to TRBD2. The CDR3 is 14 amino acids. The V gene's germline CDR1 is SGHRS and CDR2 YFSETQ. The V gene end was trimmed by 4 bases and the J gene end by 8 bases; junction bases not matched to a gene: 9.

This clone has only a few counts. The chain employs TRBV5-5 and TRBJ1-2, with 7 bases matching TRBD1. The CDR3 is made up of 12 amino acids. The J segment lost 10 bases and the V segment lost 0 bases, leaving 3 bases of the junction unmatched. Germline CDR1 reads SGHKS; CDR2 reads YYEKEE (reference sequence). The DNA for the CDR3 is TGTGCCAGCAGCTTGGCAGGGGGTGACTACACCTTC. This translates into CASSLAGGDYTF.

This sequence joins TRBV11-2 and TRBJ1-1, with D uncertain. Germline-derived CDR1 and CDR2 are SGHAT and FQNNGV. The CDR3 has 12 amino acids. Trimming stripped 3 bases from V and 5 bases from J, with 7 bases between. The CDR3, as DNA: TGTGCCAGCAGCTTGCGGAAAACTGAAGCTTTCTTT. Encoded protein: CASSLRKTEAFF.

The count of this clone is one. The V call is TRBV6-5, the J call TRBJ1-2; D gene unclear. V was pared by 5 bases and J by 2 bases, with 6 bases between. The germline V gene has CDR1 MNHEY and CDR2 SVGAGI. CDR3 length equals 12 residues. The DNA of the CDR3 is TGTGCCAGCAGTACGGGGAACTATGGCTACACCTTC. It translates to CASSTGNYGYTF.

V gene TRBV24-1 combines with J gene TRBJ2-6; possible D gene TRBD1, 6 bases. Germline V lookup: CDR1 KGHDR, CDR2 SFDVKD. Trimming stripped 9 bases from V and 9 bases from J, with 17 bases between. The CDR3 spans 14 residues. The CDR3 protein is CATDSRQTGNVLTF. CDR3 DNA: TGTGCCACCGACTCTCGACAGACAGGCAACGTCCTGACTTTC.

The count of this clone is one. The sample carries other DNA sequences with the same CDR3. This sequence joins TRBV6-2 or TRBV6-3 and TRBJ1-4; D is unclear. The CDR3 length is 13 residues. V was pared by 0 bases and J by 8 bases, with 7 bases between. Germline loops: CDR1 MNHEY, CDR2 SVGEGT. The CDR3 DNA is TGTGCCAGCAGTTACTCGAGTCGGGAAAAACTGTTTTTT. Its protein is CASSYSSREKLFF.

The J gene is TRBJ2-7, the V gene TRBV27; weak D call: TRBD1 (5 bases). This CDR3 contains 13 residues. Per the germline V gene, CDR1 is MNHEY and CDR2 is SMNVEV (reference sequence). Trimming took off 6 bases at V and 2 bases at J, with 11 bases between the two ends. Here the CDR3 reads CASRAQGAYEQYF. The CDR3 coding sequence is TGTGCCAGCAGGGCCCAGGGTGCCTACGAGCAGTACTTC.

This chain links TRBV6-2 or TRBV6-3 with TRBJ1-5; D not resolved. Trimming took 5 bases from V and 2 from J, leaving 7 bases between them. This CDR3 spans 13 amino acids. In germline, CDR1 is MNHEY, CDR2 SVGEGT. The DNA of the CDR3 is TGTGCCAGCAGTACCGGGGGCAATCAGCCCCAGCATTTT. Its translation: CASSTGGNQPQHF.

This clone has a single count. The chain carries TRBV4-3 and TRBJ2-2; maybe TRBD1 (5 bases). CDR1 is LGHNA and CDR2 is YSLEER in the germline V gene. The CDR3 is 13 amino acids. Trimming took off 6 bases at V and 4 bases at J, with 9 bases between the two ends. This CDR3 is CASRSQGTGELFF. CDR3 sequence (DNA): TGCGCCAGCAGGAGCCAGGGCACCGGGGAGCTGTTTTTT.

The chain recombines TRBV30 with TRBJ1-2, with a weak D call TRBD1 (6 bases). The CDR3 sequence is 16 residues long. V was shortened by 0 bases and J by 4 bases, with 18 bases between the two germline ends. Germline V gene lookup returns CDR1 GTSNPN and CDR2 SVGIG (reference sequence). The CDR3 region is CAWSVGVSGVFYGYTF. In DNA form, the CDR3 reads TGTGCCTGGAGTGTTGGCGTGTCAGGGGTATTCTATGGCTACACCTTC.

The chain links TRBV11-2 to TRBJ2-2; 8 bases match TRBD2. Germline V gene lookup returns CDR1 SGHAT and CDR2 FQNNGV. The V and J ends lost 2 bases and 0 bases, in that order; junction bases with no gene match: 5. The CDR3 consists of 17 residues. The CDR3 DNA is TGTGCCAGCAGCTTACGGCGGGGGGCCGCGAACACCGGGGAGCTGTTTTTT. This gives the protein CASSLRRGAANTGELFF.

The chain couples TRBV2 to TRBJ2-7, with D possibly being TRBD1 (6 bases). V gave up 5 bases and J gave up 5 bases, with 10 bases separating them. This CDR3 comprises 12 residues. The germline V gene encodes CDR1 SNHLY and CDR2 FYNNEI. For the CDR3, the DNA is TGTGCCAGCAGTCTACAGGGAAACGAGCAGTACTTC. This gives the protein CASSLQGNEQYF.

CDR3 in amino acids: CASSLDGKAFF. For the CDR3, the DNA is TGTGCCAGCAGCTTAGACGGTAAAGCTTTCTTT. The J gene is TRBJ1-1, the V gene TRBV7-9, with no clear D. The CDR3 runs 11 residues. V was cut by 1 base and J by 9 bases, with 6 bases left in between. Germline CDR1 is SEHNR and CDR2 is FQNEAQ (reference sequence).

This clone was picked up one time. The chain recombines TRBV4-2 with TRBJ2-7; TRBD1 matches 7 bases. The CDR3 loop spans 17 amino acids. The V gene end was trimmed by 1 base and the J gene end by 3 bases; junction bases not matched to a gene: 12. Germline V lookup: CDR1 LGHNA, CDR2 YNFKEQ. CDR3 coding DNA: TGTGCCAGCAGCCAAGCGGCTACAGGGGTGCACCACTACGAGCAGTACTTC. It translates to CASSQAATGVHHYEQYF.